This record covers a single T cell receptor beta chain. TCRdb keeps only in-frame clones here, not all; method: immunoSEQ multiplex PCR. The table lists tens of thousands of clones, 85% to 95% of them singletons. This sample was taken from a study of T cell changes during pregnancy in multiple sclerosis. The ends lost 5 bases at V and 11 bases at J; junction bases unmatched: 13. CDR1 SGHAT and CDR2 FQNNGV come from the germline V gene. CDR3 length: 15 residues. The sequence came from a female donor with multiple sclerosis, enrolled in a pregnancy study. The sequencing here drew on CD4+ T cells from peripheral blood mononuclear cells, taken in the third trimester of pregnancy. V usage is TRBV11-2 and J usage is TRBJ1-4; the match to TRBD1 covers 8 bases. The CDR3 spells CASSPRDRRVGKLFF. CDR3 in DNA: TGTGCCAGCAGCCCCCGGGACAGGCGCGTAGGGAAACTGTTTTTT.